The source of this T cell receptor beta chain is a study of shared clonotypes between healthy human individuals. Assay used: immunoSEQ multiplex PCR; TCRdb lists only in-frame clones, some missing. The sample shows 2 million or so clones, 95% of them seen only once. This clone was observed once. CD4+ cell separation produced CD45RA+ naive and CD45RA-negative memory subsets. V shed 3 bases and J 4 bases; nucleotides not matched to a gene: 6. Germline V gene data show CDR1 as LNHDA and CDR2 as SQIVND (reference sequence). The CDR3 runs to 14 residues. This chain links TRBV19 with TRBJ2-7; 7 bases are a match to TRBD2. This TCR was recovered from a man aged 18 to 35 in good health. Sequenced sample: naive CD4+ T cells sorted from blood. The sample's subset: CD45RA+ positively selected. The DNA for the CDR3 is TGTGCCAGTAGTATTGGAGCGGGGAAATACGAGCAGTACTTC. Encoded protein: CASSIGAGKYEQYF.